These 19 T cell receptor beta chains came from one sample sequenced in a study of cytomegalovirus exposure and HLA in healthy donors. The PCR contained 60 Vbeta and 13 Jbeta primers. The protocol was immunoSEQ multiplex PCR, while the TCRdb copy is restricted to in-frame clones and leaves out a portion. This repertoire shows fewer than 200,000 clones, around four fifths found once; its top ten account for roughly 10%. Sequencing was carried out using PBMCs. These receptors came from a man aged 45 to 65 in good health and CMV-seropositive.

J is TRBJ2-7 and V is TRBV5-6; 8 positions agree with TRBD1. The junction had 4 bases not matched to a gene; V was cut back by 1 base and J by 4 bases. Per the germline V gene, CDR1 is SGHDT and CDR2 is YYEEEE. CDR3 size: 14 residues. The CDR3 DNA reads as TGTGCCAGCAGCTTGTTGGACAGGGCGTACGAGCAGTACTTC. Translation gives CASSLLDRAYEQYF.

This clone has only one observation. The chain employs TRBV4-3 and TRBJ1-4; no clear D gene. Trimming took off 0 bases at V and 10 bases at J, with 18 bases between the two ends. The CDR3 has 16 residues. Germline V lookup: CDR1 LGHNA, CDR2 YSLEER. CDR3 sequence reads: CASSQDPTPRSGKLFF. The CDR3 DNA reads TGCGCCAGCAGCCAAGATCCTACACCCAGGTCCGGAAAACTGTTTTTT.

The chain couples TRBV19 to TRBJ1-2; D possibly corresponds to TRBD1 (6 bases). CDR3 length: 14 residues. V lost 7 bases to trimming and J lost 4 bases, with 16 bases between them. The germline CDR1 and CDR2 sequences are LNHDA and SQIVND (reference sequence). The CDR3 nucleotides read TGTGCCAGTAATCATCCGGGACAATCCTATGGCTACACCTTC. It is translated as CASNHPGQSYGYTF.

This clone was counted once. V and J are TRBV6-5 and TRBJ1-3; D remains unclear. The CDR3 length is 13 residues. Germline values: CDR1 MNHEY, CDR2 SVGAGI. The germline V and J ends were trimmed by 8 bases and 0 bases, with 8 bases remaining between them. The CDR3 DNA sequence: TGTGCCAGCGGTCGCAGCTCTGGAAACACCATATATTTT. This encodes CASGRSSGNTIYF.

The rearrangement joins TRBV7-9 to TRBJ2-5, with 8 bases matching TRBD1. The CDR3 sequence is 15 residues long. Looked up from germline, CDR1 is SEHNR and CDR2 is FQNEAQ (reference sequence). V lost 3 bases, J lost 5 bases, and 8 bases stayed unmatched. The CDR3 loop reads CASSFRQGNGETQYF. The CDR3 region has the DNA TGTGCCAGCAGCTTCCGACAGGGGAACGGGGAGACCCAGTACTTC.

The rearrangement joins TRBV19 to TRBJ1-1; D gene unclear. The germline CDR1 and CDR2 sequences are LNHDA and SQIVND (reference sequence). CDR3 size: 14 residues. Deletions cut 3 bases from V and 2 bases from J, with 10 bases between. As DNA, the CDR3 is TGTGCCAGTAGTATTATGGGCCCAAACACTGAAGCTTTCTTT. The encoded protein is CASSIMGPNTEAFF.

The J gene is TRBJ1-1, the V gene TRBV10-2, with 8 nucleotides matching TRBD1. V was pared by 6 bases and J by 2 bases, with 8 bases of the junction left unmatched. The CDR3 extends over 15 amino acids. Germline V gene lookup returns CDR1 WSHSY and CDR2 SAAADI. The CDR3 spells CASRKTDRGNTEAFF. CDR3 DNA: TGCGCCAGCAGGAAAACTGACAGGGGCAACACTGAAGCTTTCTTT.

The chain combines TRBV6-5 with TRBJ2-2, with 9 bases aligning to TRBD1. This CDR3 spans 16 amino acids. Germline CDR1 MNHEY, CDR2 SVGAGI. Trimming took 0 bases from V and 6 from J; bases not matched to a gene: 5. The CDR3 bases are TGTGCCAGCAGTTACTCTTCGACAGGGGGGGCCGGGGAGCTGTTTTTT. Its translation: CASSYSSTGGAGELFF.

The chain carries TRBV28 and TRBJ1-6, with a possible D match to TRBD1 (5 bases). Trimming pared 7 bases from V and 8 bases from J, leaving 15 bases between. CDR3 length: 14 residues. Germline CDR1 is MDHEN and CDR2 is SYDVKM. The CDR3 here is CASTSPGDYSPLHF. CDR3 sequence (DNA): TGTGCCAGCACCTCCCCGGGGGACTATTCACCCCTCCACTTT.

The chain combines TRBV7-2 with TRBJ2-5; TRBD2 is a possible D gene (6 bases). This CDR3 comprises 11 residues. The V gene lost 0 bases and the J gene lost 14 bases, with 10 bases spanning the gap. Germline V gene data show CDR1 as SGHTA and CDR2 as FQGNSA. The CDR3 nucleotides are TGTGCCAGCAGCTTAGCAGGGACTTTCTACTTC. It codes for CASSLAGTFYF.

The J gene is TRBJ2-7, the V gene TRBV28; 7 bases are shared with TRBD1. V dropped 7 bases and J dropped 2; count of bases not matched to a gene: 2. Germline V gene sequence: CDR1 MDHEN, CDR2 SYDVKM. The length of the CDR3 is 12 residues. CDR3 in DNA: TGTGCCAGCACGACAGGGCCCTACGAGCAGTACTTC. This sequence encodes CASTTGPYEQYF.

The gene calls are TRBV28 and TRBJ1-4, with 7 bases lining up with TRBD1. This CDR3 comprises 15 residues. Germline V gene data show CDR1 as MDHEN and CDR2 as SYDVKM. V shed 5 bases and J 6 bases; nucleotides not matched to a gene: 9. CDR3 bases: TGTGCCAGCAGTCCCCCGGGCCAGGGGGATGAAAAACTGTTTTTT. This codes for CASSPPGQGDEKLFF.

This clone was found a few times. The gene calls are TRBV28 and TRBJ2-1; D perhaps matches TRBD1 (6 bases). Germline assignment: CDR1 MDHEN and CDR2 SYDVKM. There are 15 residues in the CDR3. V lost 10 bases and J lost 6, with 22 bases in between. The CDR3 sequence is CATYKGLGAVNEQFF. As DNA, the CDR3 is TGTGCCACCTATAAGGGTCTGGGGGCGGTCAATGAGCAGTTCTTC. Complete variable domain (other parts from reference TRBV28 and TRBJ2-1): DVKVTQSSRYLVKRTGEKVFLECVQDMDHENMFWYRQDPGLGLRLIYFSYDVKMKEKGDIPEGYSVSREKKERFSLILESASTNQTSMYLCATYKGLGAVNEQFFGPGTRLTVL.

The rearrangement links TRBV7-2 to TRBJ1-5, with TRBD1 identical over 7 bases. Germline V CDR1 and CDR2: SGHTA, FQGNSA. The junction had 6 bases not matched to a gene; V was cut back by 0 bases and J by 7 bases. CDR3 length: 15 residues. The CDR3 nucleotides read TGTGCCAGCAGCTTAGCGAGAGGGGGCCTCCAGCCCCAGCATTTT. It translates to CASSLARGGLQPQHF.

V and J are TRBV7-2 and TRBJ2-7; D is unclear. CDR3 length: 15 amino acids. Trimming removed 4 bases from V and 7 bases from J, with 20 bases in between. In germline, CDR1 is SGHTA, CDR2 FQGNSA. CDR3 coding DNA: TGTGCCAGCAGCTCCTTGGGCAGAAACCCGTGGGAGCAGTACTTC. As protein: CASSSLGRNPWEQYF.

The V and J genes are TRBV30 and TRBJ2-4; D uncertain. CDR1 and CDR2 (germline): GTSNPN, SVGIG (reference sequence). The CDR3 is made up of 14 amino acids. The germline V and J ends were trimmed by 1 base and 1 base, with 8 bases remaining between them. The CDR3 region has the DNA TGTGCCTGGAGTGGAGGATTGGCCAAAAACATTCAGTACTTC. It codes for CAWSGGLAKNIQYF.

This chain joins TRBV7-3 and TRBJ1-6; D uncertain. V lost 1 base to trimming and J lost 7 bases, with 5 bases between them. Germline lookup yields CDR1 SGHTA and CDR2 FQGTGA. The CDR3 length is 13 residues. The CDR3, as DNA: TGTGCCAGCAGCTTAAAACAAAATTCACCCCTCCACTTT. This translates into CASSLKQNSPLHF.

This chain uses TRBV7-2 with TRBJ2-2; unclear D gene. V was shortened by 5 bases and J by 7 bases, with 17 bases between the two germline ends. CDR1 SGHTA and CDR2 FQGNSA come from the germline V gene. This CDR3 comprises 15 residues. CDR3 amino acids: CASSQTAAAGGELFF. The CDR3 nucleotides read TGTGCCAGCAGCCAGACGGCGGCTGCTGGCGGGGAGCTGTTTTTT.

This chain joins TRBV4-2 and TRBJ2-7; TRBD2 matches 12 bases. The trim removed 0 bases at V and 2 bases at J, leaving 11 bases unmatched. Germline lookup yields CDR1 LGHNA and CDR2 YNFKEQ. The CDR3 has 19 amino acids. CDR3 residues: CASSQDRGGTSGLPYEQYF. The CDR3, as DNA: TGTGCCAGCAGCCAAGATCGAGGGGGGACTAGCGGGTTACCCTACGAGCAGTACTTC.